This entry lists 8 T cell receptor beta chains sequenced from one sample in a study of T cells in Graves' hyperthyroidism and ophthalmopathy. RNA transcripts gave rise to amplified TCR beta CDR3 regions. The HTBI primer set served for first-round RT-PCR of the TCR CDR3. Via MiXCR, TCRdb re-called the multiplex PCR reads, giving one row per CDR3 protein. The table records under 550,000 distinct CDR3 sequences, around 13% of them present only once. Specimen: blood. Source of these receptors: a woman aged 18-30 years with Graves' hyperthyroidism.

This clonotype has more than one count but fewer than ten. The chain employs TRBV5-4 and TRBJ2-7; D assignment may be TRBD1 or TRBD2 (5 bases each). Trimming shortened V by 0 bases and J by 7 bases, and 11 bases separated the two germline ends. Germline V lookup: CDR1 SGHNT, CDR2 YYREEE (reference sequence). The CDR3 is made up of 13 amino acids. This chain's CDR3 is CASSLGGDREQYF. The CDR3 coding sequence is TGTGCCAGCAGCTTGGGAGGGGACCGGGAGCAGTACTTC.

This clonotype was seen more than once but under ten times. As the CDR3 is not closed by the conserved phenylalanine or tryptophan, this likely results from a read error. The chain links TRBV6-4 to TRBJ2-7; weak D call: TRBD1 (6 bases). The CDR3 runs 15 residues. Germline V gene lookup returns CDR1 MRHNA and CDR2 SNTAGT. V was cut by 2 bases and J by 0 bases, with 11 bases left in between. The CDR3 protein is CASSDNKQGSYEQYL. The CDR3 coding sequence is TGTGCCAGCAGTGACAATAAACAGGGCTCCTACGAGCAGTACCTC.

This clonotype was observed a handful of times. The chain joins TRBV29-1 to TRBJ1-2; TRBD1 is a possible D gene (6 bases). This CDR3 has 13 residues. V lost 7 bases, J lost 0 bases, and 12 bases lay in between. The germline gives CDR1 SQVTM, CDR2 ANQGSEA. CDR3 in DNA: TGCAGCGCAGGGGAAGGCTCTAACTATGGCTACACCTTC. It yields the protein CSAGEGSNYGYTF.

This clonotype was seen ten or more times. V is TRBV9 and J is TRBJ2-3; a weak D match, TRBD1 (5 bases). Germline CDR1 SGDLS, CDR2 YYNGEE. The CDR3 runs 14 residues. V lost 0 bases to trimming and J lost 4 bases, with 9 bases between them. Here the CDR3 DNA reads TGTGCCAGCAGCGTAGATGGCAGGGCAGATACGCAGTATTTT. Translated, it gives CASSVDGRADTQYF.

This clonotype has only a few counts. A read error is possible here, since a much larger clone lies one base away. This chain connects TRBV28 to TRBJ1-2, with 7 bases that match TRBD1. The CDR3 is 15 amino acids. Germline V gene sequence: CDR1 MDHEN, CDR2 SYDVKM. In DNA form, the CDR3 reads TGTGCCTGCAGTTCCCCAGGGGGTAGGGAGGGTGGCTACACCTTC. Encoded protein: CACSSPGGREGGYTF.

This clonotype was counted many times. The chain combines TRBV4-1 with TRBJ1-1, with a possible D match to TRBD1 (6 bases). V was shortened by 2 bases and J by 1 base, with 11 bases between the two germline ends. CDR1 is MGHRA and CDR2 is YSYEKL in the germline V gene. CDR3 length: 15 residues. CDR3 nucleotides: TGCGCCAGCAGCCAACCCGGGACATCGAACACTGAAGCTTTCTTT. It translates to CASSQPGTSNTEAFF.

The rearrangement joins TRBV6-6 to TRBJ2-2, with D perhaps TRBD2 (6 bases). CDR1 and CDR2 from the germline V gene are MNHNY and SVGAGI (reference sequence). Trimming cost V 2 bases and J 0 bases, with 10 bases left between them. The CDR3 runs to 16 residues. The CDR3 DNA is TGTGCCAGCAGTTACGTCGGGGGACCGAACACCGGGGAGCTGTTTTTT. Translated: CASSYVGGPNTGELFF.

CDR3 protein: CSARDISYEQYF. The CDR3, as DNA: TGCAGTGCTCGGGACATTTCCTACGAGCAGTACTTC. This chain links TRBV20-1 with TRBJ2-7, with a possible D match to TRBD1 (6 bases). CDR1 and CDR2 from the germline V gene are DFQATT and SNEGSKA (reference sequence). The CDR3 runs to 12 residues. Trimming cost V 5 bases and J 1 base, with 9 bases left between them.